This TCR beta chain was documented in a study of T-cell reconstitution after alpha-beta-depleted transplantation in children. The TCRbeta library incorporated unique molecular identifiers. MiXCR was run by TCRdb on the PCR reads, yielding one entry per CDR3 protein. The sample has around 200,000 distinct CDR3 sequences, 8% to 9.5% seen once. Germline loops: CDR1 MNHEY, CDR2 SMNVEV (reference sequence). The CDR3 sequence is 14 residues long. V gave up 3 bases and J gave up 10 bases, with 13 bases separating them. This chain connects TRBV27 to TRBJ1-6; possible D gene TRBD1, 6 bases. The TCR was taken from a human donor who donated a stem cell graft to a child with acute lymphoblastic leukemia. This specimen consisted of PBMCs from the stem cell graft donor, obtained from the stem cell graft. Here the CDR3 DNA reads TGTGCCAGCAGTTTGTCAGGGGACCGATCACCCCTCCACTTT. Protein: CASSLSGDRSPLHF.